What follows describes a single T cell receptor beta chain. TCRdb keeps only in-frame clones here, not all; method: immunoSEQ multiplex PCR. In the table there are hundreds of thousands of clones, around 87% of which are singletons. This record belongs to a study of shared T cell receptors in the human thymus. Germline V gene lookup returns CDR1 MNHEY and CDR2 SMNVEV (reference sequence). Trimming cost V 6 bases and J 6 bases; bases outside gene matches: 11. This CDR3 has 15 residues. These data were also filed under a second study, of human thymus T cells. That source adds: Resections from corrective heart surgery supplied the thymus tissue.

This TCR was recovered from a boy in the first two years of life with a congenital heart defect. The chain carries TRBV27 and TRBJ1-5, with 7 bases fitting TRBD1. Specimen: thymocytes. The CDR3, as DNA: TGTGCCAGCAGGCTTACAGGGGAAGATGGTCAGCCCCAGCATTTT. This codes for CASRLTGEDGQPQHF.